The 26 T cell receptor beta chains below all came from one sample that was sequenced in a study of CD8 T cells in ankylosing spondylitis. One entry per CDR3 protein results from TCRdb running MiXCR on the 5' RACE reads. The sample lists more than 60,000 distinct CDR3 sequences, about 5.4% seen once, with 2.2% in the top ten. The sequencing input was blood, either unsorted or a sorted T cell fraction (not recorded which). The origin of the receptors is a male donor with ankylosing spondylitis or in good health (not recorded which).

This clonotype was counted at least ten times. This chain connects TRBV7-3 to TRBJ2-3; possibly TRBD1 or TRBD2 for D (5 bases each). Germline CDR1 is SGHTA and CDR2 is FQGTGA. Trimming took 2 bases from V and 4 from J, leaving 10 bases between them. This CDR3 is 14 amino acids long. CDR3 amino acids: CASSLVGVPDTQYF. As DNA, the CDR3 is TGTGCCAGCAGCTTAGTGGGGGTTCCAGATACGCAGTATTTT.

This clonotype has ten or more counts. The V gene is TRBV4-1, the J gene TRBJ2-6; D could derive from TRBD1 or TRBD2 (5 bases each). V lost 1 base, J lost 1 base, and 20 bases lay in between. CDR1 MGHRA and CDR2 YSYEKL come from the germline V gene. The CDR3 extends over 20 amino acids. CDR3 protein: CASSQAHFRGVESGANVLTF. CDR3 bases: TGCGCCAGCAGCCAAGCCCACTTCCGGGGCGTAGAATCTGGGGCCAACGTCCTGACTTTC.

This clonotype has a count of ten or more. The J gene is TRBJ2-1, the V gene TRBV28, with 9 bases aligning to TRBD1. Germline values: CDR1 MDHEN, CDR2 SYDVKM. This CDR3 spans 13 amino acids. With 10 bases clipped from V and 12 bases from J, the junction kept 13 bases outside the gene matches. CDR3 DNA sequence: TGTGCCACCAGGACAGGGGCGAGAGATGGGCAGTTCTTC. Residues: CATRTGARDGQFF.

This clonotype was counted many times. Here the CDR3 DNA reads TGTGCCAGCAGCTCCCGGGCCCCCGAGACAGAGCAGTTCTTC. This codes for CASSSRAPETEQFF. The chain links TRBV7-6 to TRBJ2-1, with no clear D. Germline V gene lookup returns CDR1 SGHVS and CDR2 FNYEAQ. V gave up 4 bases and J gave up 10 bases, with 17 bases separating them. The CDR3 length is 14 residues. The full variable domain, completed using reference TRBV7-6 and TRBJ2-1, is GAGVSQSPRYKVTKRGQDVALRCDPISGHVSLYWYRQALGQGPEFLTYFNYEAQQDKSGLPNDRFSAERPEGSISTLTIQRTEQRDSAMYRCASSSRAPETEQFFGPGTRLTVL.

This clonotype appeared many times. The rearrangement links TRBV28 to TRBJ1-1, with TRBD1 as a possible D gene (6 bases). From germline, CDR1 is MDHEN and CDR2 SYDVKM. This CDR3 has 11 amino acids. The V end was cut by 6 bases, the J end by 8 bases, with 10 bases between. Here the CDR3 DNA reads TGTGCCAGCAGCCCCGGGACAGAAGCTTTCTTT. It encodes CASSPGTEAFF.

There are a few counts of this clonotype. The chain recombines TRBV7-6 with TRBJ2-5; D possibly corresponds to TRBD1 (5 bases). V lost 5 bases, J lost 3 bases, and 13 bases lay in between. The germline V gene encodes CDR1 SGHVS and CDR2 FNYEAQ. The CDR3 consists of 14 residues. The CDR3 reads CASSQSRAEETQYF. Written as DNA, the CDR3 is TGTGCCAGCAGCCAGAGCAGGGCGGAAGAGACCCAGTACTTC. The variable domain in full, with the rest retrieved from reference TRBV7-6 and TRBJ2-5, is GAGVSQSPRYKVTKRGQDVALRCDPISGHVSLYWYRQALGQGPEFLTYFNYEAQQDKSGLPNDRFSAERPEGSISTLTIQRTEQRDSAMYRCASSQSRAEETQYFGPGTRLLVL.

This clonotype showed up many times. CDR3 nucleotides: TGTGCCAGCAGCTCCTTCGACAGGGGGGTCTACGAGCAGTACTTC. It encodes CASSSFDRGVYEQYF. V gene TRBV7-2 combines with J gene TRBJ2-7; 9 nucleotides line up with TRBD1. V lost 4 bases to trimming and J lost 3 bases; unmatched junction nucleotides: 7. Looked up from germline, CDR1 is SGHTA and CDR2 is FQGNSA. This CDR3 has 15 amino acids. The variable domain in full, with the rest retrieved from reference TRBV7-2 and TRBJ2-7, is GAGVSQSPSNKVTEKGKDVELRCDPISGHTALYWYRQSLGQGLEFLIYFQGNSAPDKSGLPSDRFSAERTGGSVSTLTIQRTQQEDSAVYLCASSSFDRGVYEQYFGPGTRLTVT.

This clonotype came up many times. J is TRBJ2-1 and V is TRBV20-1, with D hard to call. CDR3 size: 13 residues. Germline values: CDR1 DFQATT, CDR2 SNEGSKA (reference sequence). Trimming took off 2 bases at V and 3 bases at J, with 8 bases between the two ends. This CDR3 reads CSARKANYNEQFF. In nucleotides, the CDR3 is TGCAGTGCTAGAAAGGCTAACTACAATGAGCAGTTCTTC.

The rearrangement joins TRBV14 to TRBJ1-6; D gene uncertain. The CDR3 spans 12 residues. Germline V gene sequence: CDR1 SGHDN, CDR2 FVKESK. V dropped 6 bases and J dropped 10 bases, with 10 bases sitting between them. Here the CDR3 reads CASRTSSSPLHF. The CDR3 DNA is TGTGCCAGCAGGACCAGCAGCTCACCCCTCCACTTT.

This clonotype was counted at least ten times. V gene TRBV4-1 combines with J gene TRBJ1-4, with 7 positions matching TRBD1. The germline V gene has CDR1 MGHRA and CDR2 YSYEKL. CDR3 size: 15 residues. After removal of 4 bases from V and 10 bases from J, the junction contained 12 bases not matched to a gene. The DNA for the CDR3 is TGCGCCAGCAGCCCTCCTGGGACAGTAGGCGGAAAACTGTTTTTT. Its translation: CASSPPGTVGGKLFF.

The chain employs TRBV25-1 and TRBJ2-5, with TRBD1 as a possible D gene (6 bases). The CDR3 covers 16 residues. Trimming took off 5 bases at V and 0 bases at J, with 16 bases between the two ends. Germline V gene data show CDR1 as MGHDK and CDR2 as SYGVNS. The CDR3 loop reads CASSSYAGANQETQYF. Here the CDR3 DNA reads TGTGCCAGCAGTTCTTATGCAGGGGCCAACCAAGAGACCCAGTACTTC.

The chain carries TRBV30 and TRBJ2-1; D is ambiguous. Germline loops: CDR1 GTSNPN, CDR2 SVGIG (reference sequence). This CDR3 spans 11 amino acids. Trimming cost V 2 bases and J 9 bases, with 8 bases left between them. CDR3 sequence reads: CAWSLSTEQFF. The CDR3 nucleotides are TGTGCCTGGAGTTTGAGCACTGAGCAGTTCTTC.

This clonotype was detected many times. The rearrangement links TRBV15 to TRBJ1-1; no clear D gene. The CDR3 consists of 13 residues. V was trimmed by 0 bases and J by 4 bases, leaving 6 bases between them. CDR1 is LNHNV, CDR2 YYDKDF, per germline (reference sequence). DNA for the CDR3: TGTGCCACCAGCAGAGATCTATCCACTGAAGCTTTCTTT. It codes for CATSRDLSTEAFF.

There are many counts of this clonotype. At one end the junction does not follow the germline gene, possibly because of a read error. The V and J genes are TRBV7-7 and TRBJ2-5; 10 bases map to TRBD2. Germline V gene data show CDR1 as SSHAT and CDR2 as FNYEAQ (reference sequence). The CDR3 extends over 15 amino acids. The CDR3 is CASSFLAGDKETQYF. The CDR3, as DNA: TGTGCTAGCAGCTTCCTAGCGGGGGATAAAGAGACCCAGTACTTC.

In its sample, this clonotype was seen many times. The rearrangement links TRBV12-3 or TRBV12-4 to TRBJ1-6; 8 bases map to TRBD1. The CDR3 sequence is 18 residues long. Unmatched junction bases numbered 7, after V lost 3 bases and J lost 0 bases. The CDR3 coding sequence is TGTGCCAGCAGTTTGTCGGGGACAGGTCACTCCTATAATTCACCCCTCCACTTT. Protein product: CASSLSGTGHSYNSPLHF.

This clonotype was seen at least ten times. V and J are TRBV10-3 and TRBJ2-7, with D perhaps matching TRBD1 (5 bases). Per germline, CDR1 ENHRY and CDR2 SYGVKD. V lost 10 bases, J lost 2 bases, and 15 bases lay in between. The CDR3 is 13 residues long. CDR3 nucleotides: TGTGCCAGCCAGGGAATCCCAACCTACGAGCAGTACTTC. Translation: CASQGIPTYEQYF.

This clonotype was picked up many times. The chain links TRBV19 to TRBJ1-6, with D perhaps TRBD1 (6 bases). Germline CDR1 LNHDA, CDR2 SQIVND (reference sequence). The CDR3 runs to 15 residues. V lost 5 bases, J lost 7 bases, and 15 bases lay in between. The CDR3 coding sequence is TGTGCCAGTAGTCCCACGGACAGACTGAATTCACCCCTCCACTTT. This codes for CASSPTDRLNSPLHF. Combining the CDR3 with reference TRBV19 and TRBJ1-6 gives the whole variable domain DGGITQSPKYLFRKEGQNVTLSCEQNLNHDAMYWYRQDPGQGLRLIYYSQIVNDFQKGDIAEGYSVSREKKESFPLTVTSAQKNPTAFYLCASSPTDRLNSPLHFGNGTRLTVT.

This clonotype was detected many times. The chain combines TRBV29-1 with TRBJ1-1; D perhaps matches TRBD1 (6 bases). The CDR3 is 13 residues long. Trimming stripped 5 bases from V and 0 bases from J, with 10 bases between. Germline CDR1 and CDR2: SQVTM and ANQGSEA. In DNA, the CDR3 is TGCAGCGTTTCGGGACACATGAACACTGAAGCTTTCTTT. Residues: CSVSGHMNTEAFF.

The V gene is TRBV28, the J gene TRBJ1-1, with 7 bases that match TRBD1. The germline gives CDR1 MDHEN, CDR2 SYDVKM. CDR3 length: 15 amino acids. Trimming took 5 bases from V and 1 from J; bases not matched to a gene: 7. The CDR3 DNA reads TGTGCCAGCAGTCCAAGGGGGCTAGGGAACACTGAAGCTTTCTTT. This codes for CASSPRGLGNTEAFF. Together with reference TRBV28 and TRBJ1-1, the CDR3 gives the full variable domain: DVKVTQSSRYLVKRTGEKVFLECVQDMDHENMFWYRQDPGLGLRLIYFSYDVKMKEKGDIPEGYSVSREKKERFSLILESASTNQTSMYLCASSPRGLGNTEAFFGQGTRLTVV.

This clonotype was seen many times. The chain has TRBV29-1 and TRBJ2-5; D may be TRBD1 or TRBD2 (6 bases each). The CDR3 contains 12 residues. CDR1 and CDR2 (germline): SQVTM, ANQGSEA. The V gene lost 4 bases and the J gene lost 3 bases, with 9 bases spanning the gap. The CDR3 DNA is TGCAGCGTTGGGGGGGCGGAAGAGACCCAGTACTTC. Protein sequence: CSVGGAEETQYF.

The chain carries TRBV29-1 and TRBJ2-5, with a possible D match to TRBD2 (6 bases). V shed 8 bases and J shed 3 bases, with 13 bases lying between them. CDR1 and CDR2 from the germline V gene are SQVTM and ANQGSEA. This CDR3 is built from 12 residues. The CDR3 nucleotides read TGCAGCTTTCGCGGGGTAGAAGAGACCCAGTACTTC. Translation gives CSFRGVEETQYF.

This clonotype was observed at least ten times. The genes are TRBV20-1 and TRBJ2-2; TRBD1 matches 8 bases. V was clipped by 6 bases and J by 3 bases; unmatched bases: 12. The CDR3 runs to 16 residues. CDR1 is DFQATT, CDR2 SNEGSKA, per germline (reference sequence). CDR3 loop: CSAIRPGGWDTGELFF. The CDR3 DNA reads TGCAGTGCAATCCGTCCAGGGGGCTGGGACACCGGGGAGCTGTTTTTT.

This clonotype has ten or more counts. The CDR3 DNA is TGTGCCAGCAGCTTAGATGCGAGGCGGGGGAAGGGGAATGAGCAGTTCTTC. This translates into CASSLDARRGKGNEQFF. The rearrangement links TRBV11-2 to TRBJ2-1, with 7 bases fitting TRBD2. V shed 0 bases and J 7 bases; nucleotides not matched to a gene: 12. The length of the CDR3 is 17 residues. CDR1 SGHAT and CDR2 FQNNGV come from the germline V gene.

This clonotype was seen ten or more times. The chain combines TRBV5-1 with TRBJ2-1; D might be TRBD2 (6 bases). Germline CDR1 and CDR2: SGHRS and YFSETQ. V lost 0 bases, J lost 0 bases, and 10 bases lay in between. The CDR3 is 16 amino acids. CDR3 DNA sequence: TGCGCCAGCAGCTTGGTTGGGACTCACTCCTACAATGAGCAGTTCTTC. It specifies CASSLVGTHSYNEQFF.

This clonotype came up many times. CDR3 nucleotide sequence: TGTGCCAGCTCACTCCGGGAGCTAGGTGGGACTGAAGCTTTCTTT. This codes for CASSLRELGGTEAFF. The V call is TRBV18, the J call TRBJ1-1; D is ambiguous. This CDR3 is built from 15 residues. Germline V gives CDR1 KGHSH, CDR2 LQKENI. Trimming removed 4 bases from V and 5 bases from J, with 17 bases in between.

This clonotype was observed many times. CDR3 loop: CSVVGAGADTQYF. As DNA, the CDR3 is TGCAGCGTTGTTGGGGCTGGCGCAGATACGCAGTATTTT. This chain joins TRBV29-1 and TRBJ2-3; perhaps TRBD1 as D (5 bases). The germline gives CDR1 SQVTM, CDR2 ANQGSEA. The CDR3 extends over 13 amino acids. Trimming shortened V by 4 bases and J by 4 bases, and 12 bases separated the two germline ends.